Each of the 19 T cell receptor beta chains below was sequenced from the same sample in a study of blood T cell repertoires in COVID-19. Data came from immunoSEQ multiplex PCR; TCRdb stores just in-frame clones and leaves some out. This sample yields 450,000 to 500,000 clones, of which roughly 87% are seen a single time; 0.7% belongs to the top ten. The sequenced material came from PBMCs or T cells enriched from blood (not recorded which). Receptor source: a woman between 18 and 29 years old who had recovered from COVID-19.

J is TRBJ1-1 and V is TRBV14, with 7 bases aligning to TRBD1. With V trimmed by 0 bases and J by 0 bases, 7 bases remained unmatched. CDR3 length: 17 residues. CDR1 and CDR2 from the germline V gene are SGHDN and FVKESK. In DNA, the CDR3 is TGTGCCAGCAGCCAAGACCGCCGGGACAGCTTGAACACTGAAGCTTTCTTT. It yields the protein CASSQDRRDSLNTEAFF. Variable domain in full (rest from reference TRBV14 and TRBJ1-1): EAGVTQFPSHSVIEKGQTVTLRCDPISGHDNLYWYRRVMGKEIKFLLHFVKESKQDESGMPNNRFLAERTGGTYSTLKVQPAELEDSGVYFCASSQDRRDSLNTEAFFGQGTRLTVV.

A few counts support this clone. The chain couples TRBV2 to TRBJ1-2; 9 positions agree with TRBD1. Losses at the gene ends were 8 bases for V and 10 bases for J; bases not matched to a gene: 17. Germline V lookup: CDR1 SNHLY, CDR2 FYNNEI. This CDR3 has 15 residues. CDR3: CASHRVGGTGLAYTF. CDR3 sequence (DNA): TGTGCCAGCCATCGGGTGGGCGGGACAGGGTTAGCCTACACCTTC.

The J gene is TRBJ2-7, the V gene TRBV9, with a tentative D call TRBD1 (6 bases). This CDR3 spans 15 amino acids. Germline lookup yields CDR1 SGDLS and CDR2 YYNGEE. Trimming left V 4 bases short and J 12 bases short, with 26 bases between. CDR3: CASSSHRELQGALYF. In nucleotides, the CDR3 is TGTGCCAGCAGCTCGCACAGGGAACTACAAGGGGCCCTGTACTTC.

The chain has TRBV4-2 and TRBJ2-7, with 8 bases fitting TRBD1. Losses at the gene ends were 0 bases for V and 3 bases for J; bases not matched to a gene: 13. This CDR3 contains 18 residues. The germline V gene encodes CDR1 LGHNA and CDR2 YNFKEQ. CDR3 sequence reads: CASSQDSSRTGTFYEQYF. The CDR3 bases are TGTGCCAGCAGCCAAGATTCCTCCAGGACAGGGACCTTCTACGAGCAGTACTTC.

The chain couples TRBV7-9 to TRBJ2-7; D unresolved. This CDR3 contains 14 residues. The germline CDR1 and CDR2 sequences are SEHNR and FQNEAQ (reference sequence). The V end lost 1 base, the J end lost 3 bases, and 10 bases lay between the germline ends. CDR3: CASSLGDSYYEQYF. DNA of the CDR3: TGTGCCAGCAGCTTAGGAGACTCTTACTACGAGCAGTACTTC.

The chain joins TRBV7-9 to TRBJ1-2; D gene ambiguous. Germline CDR1 SEHNR, CDR2 FQNEAQ (reference sequence). With 1 base removed from V and 8 bases from J, the gap between germline ends came to 14 bases. CDR3 size: 14 residues. Here the CDR3 DNA reads TGTGCCAGCAGCTTAGGGCAGGATGGATTCGGCTACACCTTC. Amino acid sequence: CASSLGQDGFGYTF.

This clone has only one observation. The chain has TRBV10-2 and TRBJ2-5, with TRBD2 identical over 11 bases. Trimming at V came to 6 bases and at J to 2 bases, leaving 8 bases not matched to a gene. The CDR3 is 16 residues long. The germline CDR1 and CDR2 sequences are WSHSY and SAAADI. The CDR3 nucleotides are TGCGCCAGCAGAAGCCCGGGACTAGCGGAACAAGAGACCCAGTACTTC. Translated: CASRSPGLAEQETQYF.

The CDR3: CASSSQGATEAFF. The DNA for the CDR3 is TGTGCCAGCAGTTCACAGGGGGCCACTGAAGCTTTCTTT. The gene calls are TRBV5-4 and TRBJ1-1, with TRBD1 matching 9 bases. The CDR3 covers 13 residues. Germline CDR1 and CDR2: SGHNT and YYREEE (reference sequence). J lost 4 bases, V lost 5 bases, and 3 bases had no gene match.

This chain links TRBV3-1 (or the pseudogene TRBV3-2) with TRBJ2-3; 12 bases line up with TRBD2. V was pared by 4 bases and J by 0 bases, with 5 bases of the junction left unmatched. The CDR3 is 17 residues long. Germline CDR1 reads LGHDT; CDR2 reads YNNKEL (reference sequence). The CDR3 region has the DNA TGTGCCAGCAGCCCGACTAGCGGGGGTACTAGCACAGATACGCAGTATTTT. This encodes CASSPTSGGTSTDTQYF.

The chain recombines TRBV7-2 with TRBJ1-1; 8 positions agree with TRBD1. V was pared by 3 bases and J by 3 bases, with 6 bases of the junction left unmatched. The CDR3 runs to 15 residues. The germline V gene encodes CDR1 SGHTA and CDR2 FQGNSA. CDR3 in DNA: TGTGCCAGCAGCTTTACCGGGACAGGATACACTGAAGCTTTCTTT. This codes for CASSFTGTGYTEAFF.

This clone was observed once. V usage is TRBV5-1 and J usage is TRBJ1-2; 8 bases are shared with TRBD1. V trimming: 4 bases; J trimming: 2 bases; junction bases outside the gene matches: 7. CDR1 and CDR2 (germline): SGHRS, YFSETQ. The CDR3 is 15 residues long. Here the CDR3 DNA reads TGCGCCAGCAGCCCCCCGGGACAGGAAAACTATGGCTACACCTTC. Translation: CASSPPGQENYGYTF.

The chain links TRBV28 to TRBJ1-5; no clear D gene. The germline CDR1 and CDR2 sequences are MDHEN and SYDVKM. The CDR3 has 14 residues. Trimming cost V 4 bases and J 2 bases, with 9 bases left between them. CDR3 DNA: TGTGCCAGCAGTTGGTTCGAGGGCAATCAGCCCCAGCATTTT. Translated: CASSWFEGNQPQHF.

This chain connects TRBV5-4 to TRBJ2-5, with a possible D match to TRBD2 (7 bases). Trimming took off 0 bases at V and 0 bases at J, with 12 bases between the two ends. Germline assignment: CDR1 SGHNT and CDR2 YYREEE (reference sequence). This CDR3 region has 16 residues. The CDR3: CASSLEGGEYQETQYF. CDR3 coding DNA: TGTGCCAGCAGCTTGGAAGGGGGGGAGTACCAAGAGACCCAGTACTTC.

The chain has TRBV12-5 and TRBJ1-6, with D tentatively TRBD1 (6 bases). CDR1 is LGHNT, CDR2 FRNRAP, per germline. The CDR3 is made up of 17 amino acids. V dropped 1 base and J dropped 0 bases, with 10 bases sitting between them. The CDR3 nucleotides are TGTGCTAGTGGTTTGGACGAGGGGGTCTCCTATAATTCACCCCTCCACTTT. Translating it yields CASGLDEGVSYNSPLHF.

The CDR3 DNA reads as TGCGCCACCACACAGGGGACACCCACCGGGGAGCTGTTTTTT. Translated: CATTQGTPTGELFF. The chain uses TRBV5-1 and TRBJ2-2, with 7 bases fitting TRBD1. CDR1 SGHRS and CDR2 YFSETQ come from the germline V gene. The junction had 9 bases not matched to a gene; V was cut back by 9 bases and J by 4 bases. The CDR3 is made up of 14 amino acids.

The chain uses TRBV28 and TRBJ2-5; TRBD2 agrees at 14 bases. Germline CDR1 MDHEN, CDR2 SYDVKM. The CDR3 has 15 residues. V shed 3 bases and J 5 bases; nucleotides not matched to a gene: 2. The CDR3: CASSFRLAGGETQYF. CDR3 nucleotides: TGTGCCAGCAGTTTTAGACTAGCGGGGGGGGAGACCCAGTACTTC.

This chain links TRBV10-3 with TRBJ2-3; 9 bases are shared with TRBD2. The CDR3 spans 18 residues. Trimming at V came to 4 bases and at J to 2 bases, leaving 13 bases not matched to a gene. Germline lookup yields CDR1 ENHRY and CDR2 SYGVKD. CDR3 bases: TGTGCCATCAGTGGGGACCCTTGGAAGCGGGGGGCCACAGATACGCAGTATTTT. Translated: CAISGDPWKRGATDTQYF.

V is TRBV30 and J is TRBJ1-5, with D unclear. Trimming took 1 base from V and 7 from J, leaving 14 bases between them. The CDR3 length is 14 residues. The V gene's germline CDR1 is GTSNPN and CDR2 SVGIG (reference sequence). This CDR3 reads CAWSGEVVLQPQHF. The CDR3 nucleotides read TGTGCCTGGAGTGGGGAGGTGGTACTGCAGCCCCAGCATTTT.

The chain joins TRBV19 to TRBJ1-4, with 7 bases lining up with TRBD1. Germline V CDR1 and CDR2: LNHDA, SQIVND (reference sequence). The CDR3 runs 14 residues. V lost 10 bases and J lost 5; bases outside the gene matches: 10. The chain's CDR3 is CATHGTAGNEKLFF. The CDR3 nucleotides are TGTGCCACCCATGGGACAGCCGGGAATGAAAAACTGTTTTTT.